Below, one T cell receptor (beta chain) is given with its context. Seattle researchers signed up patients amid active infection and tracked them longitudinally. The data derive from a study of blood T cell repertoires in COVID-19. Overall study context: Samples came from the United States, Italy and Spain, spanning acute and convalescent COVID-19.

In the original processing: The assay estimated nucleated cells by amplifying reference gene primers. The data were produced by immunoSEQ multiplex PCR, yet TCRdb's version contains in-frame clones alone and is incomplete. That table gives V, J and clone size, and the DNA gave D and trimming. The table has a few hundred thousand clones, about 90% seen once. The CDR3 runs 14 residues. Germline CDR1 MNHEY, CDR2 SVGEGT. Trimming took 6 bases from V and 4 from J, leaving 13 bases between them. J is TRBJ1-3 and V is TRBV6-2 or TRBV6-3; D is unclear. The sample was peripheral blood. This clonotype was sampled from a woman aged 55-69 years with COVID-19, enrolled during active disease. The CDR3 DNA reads TGTGCCAGCAGCCTCCGGGAAGGAGGAAACACCATATATTTT. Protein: CASSLREGGNTIYF.